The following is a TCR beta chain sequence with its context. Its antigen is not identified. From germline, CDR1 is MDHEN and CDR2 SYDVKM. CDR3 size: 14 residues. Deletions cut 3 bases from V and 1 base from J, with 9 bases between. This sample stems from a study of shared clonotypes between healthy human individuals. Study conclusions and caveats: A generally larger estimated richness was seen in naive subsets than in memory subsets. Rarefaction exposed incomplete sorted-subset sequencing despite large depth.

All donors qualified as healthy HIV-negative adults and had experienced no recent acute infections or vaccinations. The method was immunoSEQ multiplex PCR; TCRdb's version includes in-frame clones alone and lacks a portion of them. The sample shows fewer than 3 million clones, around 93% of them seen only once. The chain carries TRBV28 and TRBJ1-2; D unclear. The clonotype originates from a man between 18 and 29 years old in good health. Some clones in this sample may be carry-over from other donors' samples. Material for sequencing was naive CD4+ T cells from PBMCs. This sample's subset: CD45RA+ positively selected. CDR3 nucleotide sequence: TGTGCCAGCAGTTTGCTGGGGAATAACTATGGCTACACCTTC. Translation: CASSLLGNNYGYTF.